This TCR beta chain is drawn from a study of shared clonotypes between healthy human individuals. Across several immunoSEQ plates, the genomic DNA of each subset was split evenly. The data were produced by immunoSEQ multiplex PCR, yet TCRdb's version contains in-frame clones alone and is incomplete. The sample has just over 2,000,000 clones, 85% to 95% seen once. J was trimmed by 7 bases and V by 6 bases; bases with no gene match: 4. Germline CDR1 MNHNS, CDR2 SASEGT. CDR3 size: 13 residues. The sequence was collected from a man younger than 35 in good health. The chain employs TRBV6-1 and TRBJ1-1, with 11 bases lining up with TRBD1. The sample was naive CD4+ T cells sorted from blood. Noted subset: CD45RA+ positively selected. The CDR3 loop reads CASSGQGAFEAFF. The DNA for the CDR3 is TGTGCCAGCAGCGGACAGGGGGCCTTTGAAGCTTTCTTT.